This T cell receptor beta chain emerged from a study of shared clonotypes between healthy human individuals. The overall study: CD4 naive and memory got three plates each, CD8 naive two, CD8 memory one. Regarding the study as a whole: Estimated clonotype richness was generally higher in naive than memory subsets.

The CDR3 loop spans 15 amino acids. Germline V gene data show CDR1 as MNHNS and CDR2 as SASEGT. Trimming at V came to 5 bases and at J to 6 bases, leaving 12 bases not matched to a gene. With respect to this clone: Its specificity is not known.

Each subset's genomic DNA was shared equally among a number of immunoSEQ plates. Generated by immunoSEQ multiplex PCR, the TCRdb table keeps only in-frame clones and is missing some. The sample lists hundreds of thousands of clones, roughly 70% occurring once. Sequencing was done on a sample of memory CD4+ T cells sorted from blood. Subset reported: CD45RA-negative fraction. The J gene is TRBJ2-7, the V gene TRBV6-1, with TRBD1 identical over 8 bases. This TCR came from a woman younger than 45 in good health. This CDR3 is CASSHADRVRGEQYF. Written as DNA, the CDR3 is TGTGCCAGCAGTCATGCGGACAGGGTGAGGGGCGAGCAGTACTTC.